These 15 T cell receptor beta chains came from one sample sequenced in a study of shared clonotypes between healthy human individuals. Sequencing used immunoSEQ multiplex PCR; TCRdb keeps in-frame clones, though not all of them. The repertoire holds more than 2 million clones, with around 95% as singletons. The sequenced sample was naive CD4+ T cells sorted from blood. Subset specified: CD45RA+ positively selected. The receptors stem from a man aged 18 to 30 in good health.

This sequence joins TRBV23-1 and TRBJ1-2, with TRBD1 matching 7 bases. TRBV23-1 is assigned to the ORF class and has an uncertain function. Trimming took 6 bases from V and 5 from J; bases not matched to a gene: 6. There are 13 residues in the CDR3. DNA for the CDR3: TGCGCCAGCAGCCCGGACAGGCTTTATGGCTACACCTTC. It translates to CASSPDRLYGYTF.

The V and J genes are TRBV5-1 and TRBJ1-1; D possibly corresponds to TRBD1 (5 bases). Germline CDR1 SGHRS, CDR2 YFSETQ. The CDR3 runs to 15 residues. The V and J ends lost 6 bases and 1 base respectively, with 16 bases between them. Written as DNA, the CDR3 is TGCGCCAGCACCAATCCAGGGAAACAGAACACTGAAGCTTTCTTT. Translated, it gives CASTNPGKQNTEAFF. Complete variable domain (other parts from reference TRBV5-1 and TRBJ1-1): KAGVTQTPRYLIKTRGQQVTLSCSPISGHRSVSWYQQTPGQGLQFLFEYFSETQRNKGNFPGRFSGRQFSNSRSEMNVSTLELGDSALYLCASTNPGKQNTEAFFGQGTRLTVV.

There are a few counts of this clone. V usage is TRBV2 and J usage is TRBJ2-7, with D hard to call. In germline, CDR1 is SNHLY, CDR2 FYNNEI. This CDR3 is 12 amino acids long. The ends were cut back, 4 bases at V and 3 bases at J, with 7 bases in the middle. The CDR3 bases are TGTGCCAGCAGTGCATCGTTCTACGAGCAGTACTTC. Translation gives CASSASFYEQYF.

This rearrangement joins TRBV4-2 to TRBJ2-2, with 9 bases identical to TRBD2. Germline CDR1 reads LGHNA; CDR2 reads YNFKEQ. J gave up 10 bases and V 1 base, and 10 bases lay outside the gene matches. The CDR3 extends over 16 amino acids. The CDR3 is CASSQARGGAFTELFF. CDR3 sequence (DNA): TGTGCCAGCAGCCAAGCCCGCGGGGGGGCTTTTACGGAGCTGTTTTTT.

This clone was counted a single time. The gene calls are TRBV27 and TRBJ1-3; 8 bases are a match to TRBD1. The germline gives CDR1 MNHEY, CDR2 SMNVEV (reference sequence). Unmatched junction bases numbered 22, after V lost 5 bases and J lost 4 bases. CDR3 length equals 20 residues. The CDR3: CASSLQLDRAPGVYGNTIYF. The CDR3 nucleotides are TGTGCCAGCAGTCTCCAACTGGACAGGGCCCCTGGGGTCTACGGAAACACCATATATTTT.

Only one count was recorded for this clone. The CDR3 DNA follows: TGCAGCGTTGGGGACAGCAAACAAGAGACCCAGTACTTC. Translated: CSVGDSKQETQYF. The V and J genes are TRBV29-1 and TRBJ2-5, with 7 bases fitting TRBD1. Germline V lookup: CDR1 SQVTM, CDR2 ANQGSEA. V trimming: 4 bases; J trimming: 2 bases; junction bases outside the gene matches: 4. This CDR3 has 13 residues.

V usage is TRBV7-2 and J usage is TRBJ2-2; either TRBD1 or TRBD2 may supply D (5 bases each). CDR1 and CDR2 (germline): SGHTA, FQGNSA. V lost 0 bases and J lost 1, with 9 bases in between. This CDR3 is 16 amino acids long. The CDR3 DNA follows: TGTGCCAGCAGCTTAGCCGGGACCCTGAACACCGGGGAGCTGTTTTTT. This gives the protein CASSLAGTLNTGELFF.

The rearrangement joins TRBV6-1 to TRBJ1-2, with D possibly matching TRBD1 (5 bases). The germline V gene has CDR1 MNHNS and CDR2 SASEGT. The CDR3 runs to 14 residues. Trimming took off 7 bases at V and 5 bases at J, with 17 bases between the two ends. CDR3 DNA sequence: TGTGCCAGCACCGAAGGGGCGGTGCCTTATGGCTACACCTTC. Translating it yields CASTEGAVPYGYTF.

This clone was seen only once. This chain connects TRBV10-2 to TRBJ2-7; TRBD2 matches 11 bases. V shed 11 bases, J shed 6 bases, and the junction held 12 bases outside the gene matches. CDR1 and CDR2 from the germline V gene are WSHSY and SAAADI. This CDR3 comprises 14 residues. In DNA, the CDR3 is TGCGCCTCCTCCTTAGCGGGAGGGCCCAGCGAGCAGTACTTC. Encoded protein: CASSLAGGPSEQYF.

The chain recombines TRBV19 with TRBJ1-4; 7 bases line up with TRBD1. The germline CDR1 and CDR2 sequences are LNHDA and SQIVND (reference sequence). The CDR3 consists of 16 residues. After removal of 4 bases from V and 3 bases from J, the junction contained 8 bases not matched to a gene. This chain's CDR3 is CASSTERGLPNEKLFF. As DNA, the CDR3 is TGTGCCAGTAGTACCGAAAGGGGGCTGCCTAATGAAAAACTGTTTTTT.

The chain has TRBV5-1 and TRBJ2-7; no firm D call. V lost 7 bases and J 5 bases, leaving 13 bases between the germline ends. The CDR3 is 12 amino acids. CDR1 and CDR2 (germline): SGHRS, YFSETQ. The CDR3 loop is CASRLGQDEQYF. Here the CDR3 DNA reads TGCGCCAGCCGTCTGGGCCAGGACGAGCAGTACTTC. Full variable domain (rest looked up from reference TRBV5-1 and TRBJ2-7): KAGVTQTPRYLIKTRGQQVTLSCSPISGHRSVSWYQQTPGQGLQFLFEYFSETQRNKGNFPGRFSGRQFSNSRSEMNVSTLELGDSALYLCASRLGQDEQYFGPGTRLTVT.

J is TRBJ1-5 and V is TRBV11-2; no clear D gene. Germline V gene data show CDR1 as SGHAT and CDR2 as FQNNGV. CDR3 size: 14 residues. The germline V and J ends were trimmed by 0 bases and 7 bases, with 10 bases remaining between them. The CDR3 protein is CASSLDLGVQPQHF. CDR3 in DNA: TGTGCCAGCAGCTTAGATCTTGGGGTGCAGCCCCAGCATTTT.

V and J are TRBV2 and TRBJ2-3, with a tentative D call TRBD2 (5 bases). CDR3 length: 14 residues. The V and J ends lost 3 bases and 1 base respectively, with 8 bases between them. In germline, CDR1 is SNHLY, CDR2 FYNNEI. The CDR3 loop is CASSEWTRTDTQYF. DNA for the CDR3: TGTGCCAGCAGTGAGTGGACTCGCACAGATACGCAGTATTTT.

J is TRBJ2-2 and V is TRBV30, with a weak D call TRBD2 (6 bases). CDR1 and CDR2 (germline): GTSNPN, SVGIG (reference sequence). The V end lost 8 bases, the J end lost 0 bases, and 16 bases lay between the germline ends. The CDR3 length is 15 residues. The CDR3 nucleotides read TGTGCCGCCTCTGGCGGGGCGACGAACACCGGGGAGCTGTTTTTT. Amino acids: CAASGGATNTGELFF.

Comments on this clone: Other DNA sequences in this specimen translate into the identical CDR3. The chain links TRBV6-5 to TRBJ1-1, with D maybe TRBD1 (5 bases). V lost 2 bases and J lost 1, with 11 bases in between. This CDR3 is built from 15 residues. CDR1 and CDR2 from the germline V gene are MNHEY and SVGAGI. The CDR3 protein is CASSYSQGGNTEAFF. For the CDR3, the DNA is TGTGCCAGCAGTTACAGTCAGGGCGGGAACACTGAAGCTTTCTTT.